This T cell receptor beta chain was identified during a study of control samples from healthy donors and cancer patients. Unmatched junction bases numbered 6, after V lost 5 bases and J lost 9 bases. Per the germline V gene, CDR1 is MNHEY and CDR2 is SVGAGI. CDR3 size: 14 residues. Method: immunoSEQ multiplex PCR; TCRdb's copy keeps in-frame clones and lacks some. This table has under 150,000 clones, 85% to 95% appearing once. This clonotype was sampled from a man aged 45-60 years with head and neck cancer. J is TRBJ1-6 and V is TRBV6-5; 8 bases match TRBD1. The specimen sequenced was PBMCs. CDR3 in DNA: TGTGCCAGCAGTCGAGGACAGGGCGGTTCACCCCTCCACTTT. Protein: CASSRGQGGSPLHF.